The rows below give T cell receptor beta chains drawn from one sample of a study of T cells after yellow fever vaccination. One entry per CDR3 protein results from TCRdb running MiXCR on the 5' RACE reads. The data contain around 340,000 distinct CDR3 sequences, 8.5% to 9% of them singletons. Sequences were derived from PBMCs, sampled on the day of the first yellow fever vaccination. Receptor source: a man between 18 and 35 years old who received the YFV17D yellow fever vaccine. CDR3s include the opening cysteine and the closing phenylalanine or tryptophan.

j_call | v_call | cdr3_aa
TRBJ2-1 | TRBV27 | CASAGLAGGPNEQFF
TRBJ2-1 | TRBV12-3/TRBV12-4 | CASSAPLAGGPREQFF
TRBJ2-1 | TRBV6-1 | CASSEPSPLLSFF
TRBJ1-1 | TRBV7-9 | CASSLRDGEAFF
TRBJ1-1 | TRBV30 | CAWSVQGDTEAFF
TRBJ1-4 | TRBV4-3 | CASSQVSVGVSEKLFF
TRBJ2-5 | TRBV12-3/TRBV12-4 | CASSFLTRADIQETQYF
TRBJ2-3 | TRBV7-9 | CASSLALRGTDTQYF
TRBJ1-3 | TRBV5-1 | CASSLGGDSGNTIYF
TRBJ1-1 | TRBV7-9 | CASSDRTVGAFF
TRBJ1-2 | TRBV7-8 | CASSSFPGQGIRGYTF
TRBJ1-4 | TRBV6-1 | CASSGLGRVLEKLFF
TRBJ1-2 | TRBV29-1 | CSVENQGIGYGYTF
TRBJ2-3 | TRBV7-2 | CASSLGGDVDTQYF
TRBJ1-1 | TRBV30 | CAWSVPGYTEAFF
TRBJ1-4 | TRBV4-1 | CASSPGAAALNEKLFF
TRBJ2-3 | TRBV11-2 | CASSVFGGGRNTQYF
TRBJ2-3 | TRBV6-1 | CACRGPSTDTQYF
TRBJ2-7 | TRBV18 | CASSPAGTTSYEQYF
TRBJ1-4 | TRBV5-1 | CASSLGIGKELFF
TRBJ2-5 | TRBV5-5 | CASSQGGQGSQETQYF
TRBJ2-7 | TRBV7-2 | CASSLGPSYEQYF
TRBJ2-4 | TRBV10-2 | CASTHSGAGAKNIQYF
TRBJ1-1 | TRBV7-2 | CASSHPFDQLLLF
TRBJ1-1 | TRBV9 | CASSVGPNTEAFF
TRBJ2-1 | TRBV4-1 | CASSQGGSSYNEQFF
TRBJ2-3 | TRBV9 | CASSVGQSSTDTQYF
TRBJ1-2 | TRBV7-2 | CASSPPFGGYGYTF
TRBJ2-1 | TRBV9 | CASSVFGGTHNEQFF
TRBJ2-1 | TRBV20-1 | CSAYRGTYNEQFF
TRBJ2-3 | TRBV6-4 | CASSDSSGGPGDTQYF
TRBJ2-5 | TRBV5-6 | CASSGGGLQETQYF
TRBJ1-4 | TRBV20-1 | CSASRGAGEKLFF
TRBJ2-1 | TRBV2 | CASRAGTARGEQFF
TRBJ2-2 | TRBV5-1 | CASRLQVNTGELFF
TRBJ2-7 | TRBV7-9 | CASSSSSGTKSYEQYF
TRBJ1-6 | TRBV11-2 | CASSSILQGPVGPLHF
TRBJ2-1 | TRBV6-4 | CASSPKQGQGANEQFF
TRBJ2-1 | TRBV7-6 | CASGNRLAGRSYNEQFF
TRBJ2-2 | TRBV15 | CATSFGQGLNTGELFF
TRBJ2-2 | TRBV30 | CAWRGSGTGELFF
TRBJ2-2 | TRBV18 | CASSSILAGSNTGELFF
TRBJ1-5 | TRBV6-2/TRBV6-3 | CASSYAVDSNQPQHF
TRBJ1-6 | TRBV7-9 | CASSSLQNSPLHF
TRBJ2-2 | TRBV5-1 | CASSQGSPLNTGELFF
TRBJ2-3 | TRBV5-1 | CASGEIKADTQYF
TRBJ2-7 | TRBV6-2/TRBV6-3 | CASSYPPRRETYEQYF
TRBJ1-2 | TRBV14 | CASSQAPGQWARGYTF
TRBJ2-1 | TRBV5-1 | CASTHGRGAYNEQFF
TRBJ1-5 | TRBV4-1 | CASSQDGQGRSNQPQHF
TRBJ1-4 | TRBV20-1 | CSANRHSGDEDEKLFF
TRBJ2-1 | TRBV6-7 | CASSYSNKGAQASETPSEQFF
TRBJ2-7 | TRBV19 | CASSYRDSSYEQYF
TRBJ2-7 | TRBV10-2 | CASSKGGDQYEQYF
TRBJ1-6 | TRBV7-9 | CASSSKDRASSPLHF
TRBJ1-1 | TRBV20-1 | CSATRGSAGNTEAFF
TRBJ2-2 | TRBV5-1 | CASSLADMGRRNTGELFF